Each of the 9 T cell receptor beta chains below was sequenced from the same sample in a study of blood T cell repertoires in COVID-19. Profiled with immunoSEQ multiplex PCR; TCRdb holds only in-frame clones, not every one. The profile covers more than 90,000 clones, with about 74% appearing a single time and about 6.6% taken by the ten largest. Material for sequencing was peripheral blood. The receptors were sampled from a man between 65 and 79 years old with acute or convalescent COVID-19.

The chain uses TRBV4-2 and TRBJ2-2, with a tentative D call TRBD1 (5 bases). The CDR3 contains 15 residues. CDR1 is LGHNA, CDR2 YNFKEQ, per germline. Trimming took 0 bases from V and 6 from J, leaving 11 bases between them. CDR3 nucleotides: TGTGCCAGCAGCCAAGAACAAGGGGCGCCCGGGGAGCTGTTTTTT. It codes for CASSQEQGAPGELFF.

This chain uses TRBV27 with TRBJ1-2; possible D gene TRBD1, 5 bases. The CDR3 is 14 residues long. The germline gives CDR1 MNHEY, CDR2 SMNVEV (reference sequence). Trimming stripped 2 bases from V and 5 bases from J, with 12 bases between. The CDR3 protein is CASSLQGKEYGYTF. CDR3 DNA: TGTGCCAGCAGTTTACAGGGCAAAGAGTATGGCTACACCTTC.

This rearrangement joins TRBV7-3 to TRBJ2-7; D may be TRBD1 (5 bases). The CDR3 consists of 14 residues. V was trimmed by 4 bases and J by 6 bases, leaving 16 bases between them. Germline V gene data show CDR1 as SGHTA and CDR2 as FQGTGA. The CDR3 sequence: CASSSTGSSSEQYF. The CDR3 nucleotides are TGTGCCAGCAGCTCCACAGGTTCTAGTAGCGAGCAGTACTTC.

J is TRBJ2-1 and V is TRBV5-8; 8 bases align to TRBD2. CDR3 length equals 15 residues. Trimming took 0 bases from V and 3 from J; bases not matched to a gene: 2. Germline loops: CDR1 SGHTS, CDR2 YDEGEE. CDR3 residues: CASSLAGTSYNEQFF. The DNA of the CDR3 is TGTGCCAGCAGCTTGGCCGGGACTAGCTACAATGAGCAGTTCTTC.

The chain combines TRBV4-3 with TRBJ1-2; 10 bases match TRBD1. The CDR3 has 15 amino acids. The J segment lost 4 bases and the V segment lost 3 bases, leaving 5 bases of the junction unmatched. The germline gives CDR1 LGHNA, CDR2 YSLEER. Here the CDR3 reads CASSQYRDRGYGYTF. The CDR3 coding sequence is TGCGCCAGCAGCCAGTACCGGGACAGGGGCTATGGCTACACCTTC.

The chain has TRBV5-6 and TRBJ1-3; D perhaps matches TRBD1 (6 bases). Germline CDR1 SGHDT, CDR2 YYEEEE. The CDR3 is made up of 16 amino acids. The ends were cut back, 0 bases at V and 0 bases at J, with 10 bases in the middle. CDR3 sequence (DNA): TGTGCCAGCAGCTTGGTTGGGGACAACTCTGGAAACACCATATATTTT. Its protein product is CASSLVGDNSGNTIYF.

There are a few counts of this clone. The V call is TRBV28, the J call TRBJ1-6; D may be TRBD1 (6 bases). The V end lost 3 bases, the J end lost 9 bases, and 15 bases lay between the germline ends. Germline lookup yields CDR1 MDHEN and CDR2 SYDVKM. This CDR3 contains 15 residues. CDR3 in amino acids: CASSFPGAGGSPLHF. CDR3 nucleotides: TGTGCCAGCAGTTTTCCAGGGGCGGGGGGTTCACCCCTCCACTTT.

The CDR3 region is CATSGTGEAYEQYF. CDR3 sequence (DNA): TGTGCCACCTCAGGGACAGGGGAGGCCTACGAGCAGTACTTC. This rearrangement joins TRBV24-1 to TRBJ2-7, with 10 bases aligning to TRBD1. Per germline, CDR1 KGHDR and CDR2 SFDVKD. The CDR3 is made up of 14 amino acids. The J segment lost 2 bases and the V segment lost 9 bases, leaving 6 bases of the junction unmatched.

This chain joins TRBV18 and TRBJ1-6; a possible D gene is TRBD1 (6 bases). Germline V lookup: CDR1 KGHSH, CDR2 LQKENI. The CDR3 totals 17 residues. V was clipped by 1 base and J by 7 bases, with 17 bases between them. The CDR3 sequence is CASSPRGRGIGNSPLHF. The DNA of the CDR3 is TGTGCCAGCTCACCACGGGGCAGGGGTATAGGAAATTCACCCCTCCACTTT.